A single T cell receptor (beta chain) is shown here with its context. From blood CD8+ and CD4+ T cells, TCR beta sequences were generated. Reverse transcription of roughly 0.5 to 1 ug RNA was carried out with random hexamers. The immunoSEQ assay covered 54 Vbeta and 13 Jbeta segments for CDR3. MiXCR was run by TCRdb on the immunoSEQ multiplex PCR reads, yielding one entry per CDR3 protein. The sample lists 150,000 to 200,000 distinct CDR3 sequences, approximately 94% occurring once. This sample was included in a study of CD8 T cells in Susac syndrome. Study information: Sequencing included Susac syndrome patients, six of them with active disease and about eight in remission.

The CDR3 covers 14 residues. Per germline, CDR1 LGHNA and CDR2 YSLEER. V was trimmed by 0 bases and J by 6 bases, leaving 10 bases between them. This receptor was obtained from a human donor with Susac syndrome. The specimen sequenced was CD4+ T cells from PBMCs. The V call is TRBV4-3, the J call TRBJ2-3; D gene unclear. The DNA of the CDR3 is TGCGCCAGCAGCCAAGATGGGGTGAGGGATACGCAGTATTTT. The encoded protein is CASSQDGVRDTQYF.